This is a list of T cell receptor beta chains from one sample in a study of T cell responses to AZD1222 COVID-19 vaccine. Here immunoSEQ multiplex PCR was the method, and the copy in TCRdb shows in-frame clones only, minus some. Among over 85,000 clones, just over 90% were seen once, and the ten largest hold 9.5% to 15%. Source: peripheral blood, taken on day 0 of AZD1222 vaccination. These receptors all stem from an adult in good health. The CDR3 runs from the conserved cysteine through the conserved F or W. Each record gives: clone size, CDR3 length, D gene, J gene, V gene, CDR3 DNA, CDR3 protein. D genes are given only for firm matches. Clone sizes are given selectively: once, few, many, or a class where the clone is expanded.

clone_size: NA; cdr3_length: 16; d_call: NA; j_call: TRBJ1-4; v_call: TRBV5-4; cdr3_nt: TGTGCCAGCAGCTCCCCGGGACGGGGCGGCACTGAAAAACTGTTTTTT; cdr3_aa: CASSSPGRGGTEKLFF
clone_size: NA; cdr3_length: 13; d_call: NA; j_call: TRBJ1-2; v_call: TRBV30; cdr3_nt: TGTGCCTGGAGTCGAGATAGGCCCTATGGCTACACCTTC; cdr3_aa: CAWSRDRPYGYTF
clone_size: NA; cdr3_length: 15; d_call: NA; j_call: TRBJ1-5; v_call: TRBV19; cdr3_nt: TGTGCCAGTAATTCCGGGACACTTAGCAATCAGCCCCAGCATTTT; cdr3_aa: CASNSGTLSNQPQHF
clone_size: NA; cdr3_length: 13; d_call: NA; j_call: TRBJ1-2; v_call: TRBV2; cdr3_nt: TGTGCCAGCATCAGGGTGCTTAACTATGGCTACACCTTC; cdr3_aa: CASIRVLNYGYTF
clone_size: NA; cdr3_length: 15; d_call: NA; j_call: TRBJ1-1; v_call: TRBV6-5; cdr3_nt: TGTGCCAGCAGTTACTCGGGGGGCCGGGGCACTGAAGCTTTCTTT; cdr3_aa: CASSYSGGRGTEAFF
clone_size: NA; cdr3_length: 14; d_call: NA; j_call: TRBJ2-2; v_call: TRBV4-3; cdr3_nt: TGCGCCAGCAGCCAAGGAGCGGGCACCGGGGAGCTGTTTTTT; cdr3_aa: CASSQGAGTGELFF
clone_size: NA; cdr3_length: 14; d_call: TRBD1; j_call: TRBJ1-2; v_call: TRBV4-1; cdr3_nt: TGCGCCAGCACCCCGTTAGGGGGCGGCTATGGCTACACCTTC; cdr3_aa: CASTPLGGGYGYTF
clone_size: NA; cdr3_length: 14; d_call: NA; j_call: TRBJ1-2; v_call: TRBV2; cdr3_nt: TGTGCCAGCAGAGACCTGAGGCGGGACTATGGCTACACCTTC; cdr3_aa: CASRDLRRDYGYTF
clone_size: NA; cdr3_length: 15; d_call: NA; j_call: TRBJ1-2; v_call: TRBV5-1; cdr3_nt: TGCGCCAGCAGCTTGGAGGGGCCCTCGGGCTATGGCTACACCTTC; cdr3_aa: CASSLEGPSGYGYTF
clone_size: NA; cdr3_length: 16; d_call: NA; j_call: TRBJ2-3; v_call: TRBV19; cdr3_nt: TGTGCCAGTAGTATAGATTCGGGGCAGGGGACAGATACGCAGTATTTT; cdr3_aa: CASSIDSGQGTDTQYF
clone_size: NA; cdr3_length: 12; d_call: NA; j_call: TRBJ2-3; v_call: TRBV12-5; cdr3_nt: TGTGCTAGTGGTTTGGTCGCGGATACGCAGTATTTT; cdr3_aa: CASGLVADTQYF
clone_size: NA; cdr3_length: 14; d_call: NA; j_call: TRBJ1-2; v_call: TRBV28; cdr3_nt: TGTGCCAGCAGTTTAAAGGGGGTTTTCTATGGCTACACCTTC; cdr3_aa: CASSLKGVFYGYTF
clone_size: NA; cdr3_length: 14; d_call: NA; j_call: TRBJ2-1; v_call: TRBV6-5; cdr3_nt: TGTGCCAGCAGTTCGAACCGGGACTTTAATGAGCAGTTCTTC; cdr3_aa: CASSSNRDFNEQFF
clone_size: NA; cdr3_length: 14; d_call: TRBD1; j_call: TRBJ1-2; v_call: TRBV15; cdr3_nt: TGTGCCACCAGCAGAGTCCCAAACAGGGGTGGCTACACCTTC; cdr3_aa: CATSRVPNRGGYTF
clone_size: NA; cdr3_length: 15; d_call: NA; j_call: TRBJ1-4; v_call: TRBV27; cdr3_nt: TGTGCCAGCAGCGGAAGACCAGCAACTAATGAAAAACTGTTTTTT; cdr3_aa: CASSGRPATNEKLFF
clone_size: NA; cdr3_length: 14; d_call: NA; j_call: TRBJ1-5; v_call: TRBV19; cdr3_nt: TGTGCCACTCAGATGGGATGGGGCAATCAGCCCCAGCATTTT; cdr3_aa: CATQMGWGNQPQHF
clone_size: NA; cdr3_length: 18; d_call: TRBD2; j_call: TRBJ2-1; v_call: TRBV29-1; cdr3_nt: TGCAGCGACCGAAGACCTGCGGTTGTAGCGGGACGGGGGAATGAGCAGTTCTTC; cdr3_aa: CSDRRPAVVAGRGNEQFF
clone_size: NA; cdr3_length: 15; d_call: TRBD2; j_call: TRBJ2-2; v_call: TRBV3-1/TRBV3-2; cdr3_nt: TGTGCCAGCAGATCACTAGCGGTGGGCACCGGGGAGCTGTTTTTT; cdr3_aa: CASRSLAVGTGELFF
clone_size: NA; cdr3_length: 13; d_call: NA; j_call: TRBJ1-1; v_call: TRBV6-2/TRBV6-3; cdr3_nt: TGTGCCAGCAGCCCCTCCCAAAACACTGAAGCTTTCTTT; cdr3_aa: CASSPSQNTEAFF
clone_size: NA; cdr3_length: 18; d_call: TRBD1; j_call: TRBJ1-4; v_call: TRBV15; cdr3_nt: TGTGCCACCAGCAGAGATCCCGGGGAGGGACAGGGGCATGAAAAACTGTTTTTT; cdr3_aa: CATSRDPGEGQGHEKLFF
clone_size: NA; cdr3_length: 14; d_call: TRBD1; j_call: TRBJ1-1; v_call: TRBV7-2; cdr3_nt: TGTGCCAGCAGCTTAAAACAGGGGGCACTTGAAGCTTTCTTT; cdr3_aa: CASSLKQGALEAFF
clone_size: NA; cdr3_length: 16; d_call: NA; j_call: TRBJ1-3; v_call: TRBV9; cdr3_nt: TGTGCCAGCAGCGTAGAAGCGACAAGCTCTGGAAACACCATATATTTT; cdr3_aa: CASSVEATSSGNTIYF
clone_size: NA; cdr3_length: 15; d_call: NA; j_call: TRBJ1-3; v_call: TRBV3-1/TRBV3-2; cdr3_nt: TGTGCCAGCAGCCAAGCCGGGGACCGTGGAAACACCATATATTTT; cdr3_aa: CASSQAGDRGNTIYF
clone_size: NA; cdr3_length: 13; d_call: NA; j_call: TRBJ1-5; v_call: TRBV15; cdr3_nt: TGTGCCACCAGGAACCCACAACTATCAGCCCAGCATTTT; cdr3_aa: CATRNPQLSAQHF
clone_size: NA; cdr3_length: 14; d_call: TRBD2; j_call: TRBJ2-1; v_call: TRBV30; cdr3_nt: TGTGCCTGGAGTCGTGGCGGGGGAAGCAATGAGCAGTTCTTC; cdr3_aa: CAWSRGGGSNEQFF
clone_size: NA; cdr3_length: 16; d_call: NA; j_call: TRBJ2-1; v_call: TRBV5-6; cdr3_nt: TGTGCCAGCAGCTTGGCTGGACGGGAGCGGTACAATGAGCAGTTCTTC; cdr3_aa: CASSLAGRERYNEQFF
clone_size: NA; cdr3_length: 14; d_call: NA; j_call: TRBJ1-3; v_call: TRBV30; cdr3_nt: TGTGCCTGGAGTCCCGGGCACTCTGGAAACACCATATATTTT; cdr3_aa: CAWSPGHSGNTIYF
clone_size: NA; cdr3_length: 15; d_call: TRBD2; j_call: TRBJ2-1; v_call: TRBV4-2; cdr3_nt: TGTGCCAGCAGCCAAGGGCTAGCGGGAGTCGATGAGCAGTTCTTC; cdr3_aa: CASSQGLAGVDEQFF
clone_size: few; cdr3_length: 13; d_call: NA; j_call: TRBJ2-7; v_call: TRBV7-9; cdr3_nt: TGTGCCAGCAGCCCCAGAGGGCCCTACGAGCAGTACTTC; cdr3_aa: CASSPRGPYEQYF
clone_size: NA; cdr3_length: 15; d_call: NA; j_call: TRBJ2-1; v_call: TRBV4-2; cdr3_nt: TGTGCCAGCAGCCAAGAACTGAGCTCCTACAATGAGCAGTTCTTC; cdr3_aa: CASSQELSSYNEQFF
clone_size: once; cdr3_length: 14; d_call: NA; j_call: TRBJ2-1; v_call: TRBV4-1; cdr3_nt: TGCGCCAGCAGCCAAGAGGGGACCTACAATGAGCAGTTCTTC; cdr3_aa: CASSQEGTYNEQFF